In this sample, the clone carrying this T cell receptor beta chain turned up a few times. Germline V gene lookup returns CDR1 DFQATT and CDR2 SNEGSKA (reference sequence). Deletions cut 6 bases from V and 2 bases from J, with 14 bases between. There are 14 residues in the CDR3. One entry per CDR3 protein, called by TCRdb with MiXCR from the RT-PCR reads. The data contain about 700,000 distinct CDR3 sequences, approximately 15% of them seen just once; the ten biggest clones take up 3.6%. This clonotype was sampled from a female donor in good health, serving as a healthy control. The chain employs TRBV20-1 and TRBJ1-3, with no clear D. Sequenced material: memory CD4+ T cells from blood. The CDR3 sequence: CSAKGPNTGNTIYF. The CDR3 DNA is TGCAGTGCAAAAGGGCCCAACACTGGAAACACCATATATTTT.